This passage covers 27 T cell receptor beta chains from one sample sequenced in a study of response to subunit inactivated influenza vaccine. TCRdb passed the RT-PCR reads through MiXCR, listing each CDR3 protein once. Among roughly 670,000 distinct CDR3 sequences listed, approximately 14% were seen once. The source material was PBMCs from blood, sampled approximately 15 days before vaccination. Receptor source: a man aged 50-60 years who received an inactivated influenza vaccine.

The V gene is TRBV29-1, the J gene TRBJ2-2; 12 bases match TRBD2. Germline trimming cut 0 bases from V and 5 bases from J; bases unmatched to any gene: 4. The CDR3 covers 16 residues. Looked up from germline, CDR1 is SQVTM and CDR2 is ANQGSEA. The CDR3 loop is CSVEDPGTSGTGELFF. The CDR3 DNA is TGCAGCGTTGAAGACCCCGGGACTAGCGGGACCGGGGAGCTGTTTTTT.

The chain combines TRBV20-1 with TRBJ2-2; D is possibly TRBD2 (6 bases). This CDR3 has 14 residues. Trimming cost V 6 bases and J 7 bases, with 18 bases left between them. Germline V gene data show CDR1 as DFQATT and CDR2 as SNEGSKA (reference sequence). CDR3 DNA: TGCAGTGCGCCTCGTGGGGGGTACATCGGGGAGCTGTTTTTT. Residues: CSAPRGGYIGELFF.

The V call is TRBV6-2 or TRBV6-3, the J call TRBJ2-2, with TRBD2 matching over 15 bases. After removal of 2 bases from V and 0 bases from J, the junction contained 7 bases not matched to a gene. This CDR3 is built from 20 residues. CDR1 and CDR2 from the germline V gene are MNHEY and SVGEGT. The CDR3: CASSYPGLAGGTANTGELFF. The DNA for the CDR3 is TGTGCCAGCAGTTACCCGGGACTAGCGGGGGGTACCGCGAACACCGGGGAGCTGTTTTTT.

The chain joins TRBV13 to TRBJ2-7; D might be TRBD2 (6 bases). The germline V and J ends were trimmed by 4 bases and 2 bases, with 12 bases remaining between them. Germline lookup yields CDR1 PRHDT and CDR2 FYEKMQ (reference sequence). There are 14 residues in the CDR3. DNA of the CDR3: TGTGCCAGCAGCTCTCGGCGGGAAGCCTACGAGCAGTACTTC. Translating gives CASSSRREAYEQYF.

This clonotype was observed at least ten times. The chain links TRBV12-3 or TRBV12-4 to TRBJ1-1; 9 nucleotides match TRBD1. After removal of 5 bases from V and 5 bases from J, the junction contained 12 bases not matched to a gene. This CDR3 has 16 residues. CDR3 sequence (DNA): TGTGCCAGCAGTAAGTGGGACAGGGTGCTCGGGACTGAAGCTTTCTTT. This encodes CASSKWDRVLGTEAFF.

Remarks on this clonotype: Since a much larger clone is just one base distant, this may be a read error. This chain uses TRBV12-3 or TRBV12-4 with TRBJ2-5; D is perhaps TRBD2 (6 bases). Trimming took off 7 bases at V and 0 bases at J, with 12 bases between the two ends. The CDR3 runs to 14 residues. CDR3 loop: CASTVAGHQETQYF. CDR3 sequence (DNA): TGTGCCAGCACTGTCGCGGGGCACCAAGAGACCCAGTACTTC.

Many counts were recorded for this clonotype. V is TRBV10-2 and J is TRBJ2-7; unclear D gene. Deletions cut 4 bases from V and 3 bases from J, with 13 bases between. Germline CDR1 reads WSHSY; CDR2 reads SAAADI. The CDR3 length is 14 residues. CDR3 protein: CASSVGRLSYEQYF. In nucleotides, the CDR3 is TGCGCCAGCAGTGTGGGCAGGCTCAGCTACGAGCAGTACTTC.

This clonotype was detected only a few times. The chain employs TRBV18 and TRBJ2-2; D perhaps matches TRBD1 (5 bases). Germline assignment: CDR1 KGHSH and CDR2 LQKENI. The CDR3 contains 17 residues. Between the trimmed V and J ends, which lost 0 bases and 5 bases, there was a span of 16 bases. CDR3: CASSPPIGTGVTGELFF. DNA for the CDR3: TGTGCCAGCTCACCACCGATCGGCACAGGAGTAACCGGGGAGCTGTTTTTT.

This clonotype has only a few counts. The genes are TRBV2 and TRBJ2-2, with D unresolved. The CDR3 is 14 amino acids. Germline V gene lookup returns CDR1 SNHLY and CDR2 FYNNEI. The V end was cut by 7 bases, the J end by 4 bases, with 13 bases between. The CDR3 here is CASTRGTVTGELFF. Here the CDR3 DNA reads TGTGCCAGCACCCGAGGAACAGTCACCGGGGAGCTGTTTTTT.

This clonotype occurred a few times. CDR3 bases: TGTGCCAGCAGCTTTAGGCCCAGGGGCAGTTCTCAACAGACCCAGTACTTC. It translates to CASSFRPRGSSQQTQYF. The V and J genes are TRBV7-8 and TRBJ2-5; weak D call: TRBD1 (6 bases). CDR3 size: 17 residues. V was shortened by 3 bases and J by 6 bases, with 23 bases between the two germline ends. The germline V gene encodes CDR1 SGHVS and CDR2 FQNEAQ.

V gene TRBV12-3 or TRBV12-4 combines with J gene TRBJ2-1, with TRBD1 as a possible D gene (6 bases). The germline V and J ends were trimmed by 5 bases and 3 bases, with 14 bases remaining between them. This CDR3 region has 15 residues. The CDR3 sequence is CASSLVLGGYNEQFF. Written as DNA, the CDR3 is TGTGCCAGCAGTCTCGTACTAGGGGGCTACAATGAGCAGTTCTTC.

This clonotype was observed a handful of times. The rearrangement links TRBV7-8 to TRBJ2-5; the match to TRBD1 covers 7 bases. The V and J ends lost 5 bases and 2 bases, in that order; junction bases with no gene match: 14. Germline V gene data show CDR1 as SGHVS and CDR2 as FQNEAQ. The CDR3 is 17 amino acids. The CDR3 nucleotides are TGTGCCAGCAGCCCCCTCACCTACAGGGGAGAACAAGAGACCCAGTACTTC. Protein: CASSPLTYRGEQETQYF.

For this clonotype: This CDR3 fails to terminate in the conserved phenylalanine or tryptophan, so it likely reflects a read error. The J gene is TRBJ2-3, the V gene TRBV5-1; D possibly corresponds to TRBD2 (5 bases). Germline loops: CDR1 SGHRS, CDR2 YFSETQ. CDR3 size: 14 residues. V lost 0 bases to trimming and J lost 1 base, with 6 bases between them. The CDR3 protein is CASSLEAGTDTQYI. The CDR3 DNA reads as TGCGCCAGCAGCTTGGAAGCGGGCACAGATACGCAGTATATT.

This clonotype occurred a few times. The chain links TRBV5-1 to TRBJ2-3; D is possibly TRBD1 or TRBD2 (5 bases each). This CDR3 comprises 16 residues. The germline V gene encodes CDR1 SGHRS and CDR2 YFSETQ. V was pared by 4 bases and J by 1 base, with 16 bases between. This chain's CDR3 is CASSPLGDQRTDTQYF. The CDR3 bases are TGCGCCAGCAGCCCGTTAGGGGACCAGCGCACAGATACGCAGTATTTT.

This clonotype showed up just a few times. The chain joins TRBV15 to TRBJ2-5; D assignment may be TRBD1 or TRBD2 (6 bases each). The germline V and J ends were trimmed by 1 base and 2 bases, with 8 bases remaining between them. The CDR3 sequence is 14 residues long. Germline-derived CDR1 and CDR2 are LNHNV and YYDKDF (reference sequence). The CDR3 reads CATSRGGGQETQYF. The CDR3 bases are TGTGCCACCAGCAGAGGAGGGGGGCAAGAGACCCAGTACTTC.

In its sample, this clonotype was seen a few times. The rearrangement links TRBV20-1 to TRBJ2-1; TRBD1 agrees at 8 bases. The germline CDR1 and CDR2 sequences are DFQATT and SNEGSKA (reference sequence). The CDR3 extends over 13 amino acids. With V trimmed by 6 bases and J by 9 bases, 10 bases remained unmatched. The CDR3 DNA sequence: TGCAGTGCCGACTCCGACAGGGGTGGTGAGCAGTTCTTC. It is translated as CSADSDRGGEQFF.

The gene calls are TRBV6-1 and TRBJ2-1, with TRBD2 identical over 7 bases. V lost 6 bases to trimming and J lost 0 bases; unmatched junction nucleotides: 5. CDR3 size: 15 residues. Looked up from germline, CDR1 is MNHNS and CDR2 is SASEGT. In nucleotides, the CDR3 is TGTGCCAGCAGGCCCGGGGGGAACTCCTACAATGAGCAGTTCTTC. Protein sequence: CASRPGGNSYNEQFF.

As to this clonotype: A read error may explain this, as a much larger clone is one base away. The gene calls are TRBV4-2 and TRBJ2-3, with no clear D. CDR3 length equals 14 residues. Looked up from germline, CDR1 is LGHNA and CDR2 is YNFKEQ. The CDR3: CAGSQGRNTDTQYF. CDR3 nucleotides: TGTGCCGGCAGCCAAGGCAGAAACACAGATACGCAGTATTTT.

J is TRBJ2-1 and V is TRBV6-2 or TRBV6-3; D ambiguous. CDR1 is MNHEY, CDR2 SVGEGT, per germline. This CDR3 comprises 14 residues. The V end lost 2 bases, the J end lost 5 bases, and 10 bases lay between the germline ends. CDR3 DNA sequence: TGTGCCAGCAGTTACAGACTCCTGAACAATGAGCAGTTCTTC. This sequence encodes CASSYRLLNNEQFF.

V is TRBV7-9 and J is TRBJ1-1; TRBD1 matches 9 bases. Germline CDR1 is SEHNR and CDR2 is FQNEAQ (reference sequence). Trimming cost V 0 bases and J 5 bases; bases outside gene matches: 4. This CDR3 spans 15 amino acids. The CDR3 nucleotides are TGTGCCAGCAGCTTAGCAACGGGACAGGGTACTGAAGCTTTCTTT. It encodes CASSLATGQGTEAFF.

The CDR3 spells CASSVTGSTDTQYF. For the CDR3, the DNA is TGTGCCAGCAGTGTGACAGGGAGCACAGATACGCAGTATTTT. The V and J genes are TRBV2 and TRBJ2-3; 7 nucleotides agree with TRBD1. Germline V lookup: CDR1 SNHLY, CDR2 FYNNEI. This CDR3 is built from 14 residues. Trimming at V came to 4 bases and at J to 0 bases, leaving 1 base not matched to a gene.

The V and J genes are TRBV20-1 and TRBJ2-5, with a tentative D call TRBD1 (5 bases). The CDR3 spans 13 residues. CDR1 and CDR2 (germline): DFQATT, SNEGSKA (reference sequence). The V end was cut by 0 bases, the J end by 9 bases, with 14 bases between. CDR3: CSARDSRVSSQYF. The CDR3 nucleotides are TGCAGTGCTAGAGACAGCAGGGTCTCGTCCCAGTACTTC.

Ten or more counts support this clonotype. The chain recombines TRBV7-2 with TRBJ2-6, with TRBD1 matching 8 bases. Germline trimming cut 4 bases from V and 0 bases from J; bases unmatched to any gene: 8. The length of the CDR3 is 18 residues. Germline lookup yields CDR1 SGHTA and CDR2 FQGNSA. The CDR3 protein is CASSSGTGVSSGANVLTF. The CDR3 DNA reads TGTGCCAGCAGCTCCGGGACAGGAGTAAGCTCTGGGGCCAACGTCCTGACTTTC.

This clonotype was observed a few times. V usage is TRBV6-2 or TRBV6-3 and J usage is TRBJ2-5, with 11 nucleotides matching TRBD1. Trimming cost V 6 bases and J 5 bases; bases outside gene matches: 5. The CDR3 is 14 amino acids. Germline CDR1 and CDR2: MNHEY and SVGEGT. DNA of the CDR3: TGTGCCAGCAGGGGACAGGGGGTTTCCGAGACCCAGTACTTC. Protein: CASRGQGVSETQYF.

This chain links TRBV7-2 with TRBJ2-3; D unresolved. The CDR3 consists of 15 residues. Germline loops: CDR1 SGHTA, CDR2 FQGNSA. V was cut by 1 base and J by 2 bases, with 10 bases left in between. CDR3 loop: CASSLEFQATDTQYF. CDR3 bases: TGTGCCAGCAGCTTAGAATTTCAGGCCACAGATACGCAGTATTTT.

This clonotype was counted only a few times. CDR3 in amino acids: CASSQAGAPGELFF. The CDR3 DNA sequence: TGCGCCAGCAGCCAAGCGGGAGCCCCCGGGGAGCTGTTTTTT. The V call is TRBV4-3, the J call TRBJ2-2, with D perhaps TRBD2 (6 bases). This CDR3 region has 14 residues. Trimming removed 1 base from V and 6 bases from J, with 9 bases in between. Per germline, CDR1 LGHNA and CDR2 YSLEER.

This clonotype was counted ten times or more. The chain recombines TRBV5-1 with TRBJ2-1; D not resolved. Germline CDR1 SGHRS, CDR2 YFSETQ. This CDR3 contains 15 residues. Between the trimmed V and J ends, which lost 3 bases and 2 bases, there was a span of 12 bases. The CDR3 DNA sequence: TGCGCCAGCAGCTCTCGGACCTCAACCTACAATGAGCAGTTCTTC. It specifies CASSSRTSTYNEQFF.